The 9 T cell receptor beta chains reported below all come from one sample, sequenced in a study of blood T cell repertoires in COVID-19. Sequencing was performed with immunoSEQ multiplex PCR; in TCRdb, only in-frame clones are kept and a portion is missing. The sample shows approximately 82,000 clones, roughly four fifths of them seen only once. Sequenced sample: peripheral blood. The receptors here all came from a woman aged 65 to 85 with acute or convalescent COVID-19.

The CDR3 region has the DNA TGTGCCAGCAGTAGGGACCAGGGGACTGAAGCTTTCTTT. Its protein is CASSRDQGTEAFF. The chain uses TRBV2 and TRBJ1-1; a possible D gene is TRBD1 (6 bases). Trimming removed 5 bases at V and 5 bases at J, with 12 bases between. Per the germline V gene, CDR1 is SNHLY and CDR2 is FYNNEI. The CDR3 is 13 amino acids.

V usage is TRBV19 and J usage is TRBJ2-1, with D perhaps matching TRBD2 (6 bases). From germline, CDR1 is LNHDA and CDR2 SQIVND (reference sequence). This CDR3 has 14 amino acids. V dropped 5 bases and J dropped 2 bases, with 10 bases sitting between them. The CDR3 DNA follows: TGTGCCAGTAGTTTGGGGGGAACCTACAATGAGCAGTTCTTC. It specifies CASSLGGTYNEQFF.

The V gene is TRBV7-2, the J gene TRBJ2-1, with D unclear. Germline loops: CDR1 SGHTA, CDR2 FQGNSA. This CDR3 has 13 residues. Trimming removed 4 bases from V and 12 bases from J, with 16 bases in between. In nucleotides, the CDR3 is TGTGCCAGCAGCTCACCCCTAGTAGACGGGCAGTTCTTC. This codes for CASSSPLVDGQFF.

This clone came up a few times. The gene calls are TRBV9 and TRBJ2-1, with D tentatively TRBD2 (6 bases). V was cut by 3 bases and J by 5 bases, with 18 bases left in between. The germline V gene encodes CDR1 SGDLS and CDR2 YYNGEE. The CDR3 runs to 16 residues. The chain's CDR3 is CASSDPLAPSDNEQFF. The CDR3, as DNA: TGTGCCAGCAGCGACCCCCTAGCGCCCTCTGACAATGAGCAGTTCTTC.

The genes are TRBV2 and TRBJ1-4; 10 nucleotides match TRBD1. This CDR3 has 13 amino acids. The ends lost 10 bases at V and 5 bases at J; junction bases unmatched: 4. CDR1 and CDR2 (germline): SNHLY, FYNNEI. The CDR3 DNA follows: TGTGCCACCAGGACAGGGGGAAATGAAAAACTGTTTTTT. Its translation is CATRTGGNEKLFF.

The chain couples TRBV2 to TRBJ2-1; D is undetermined. V dropped 4 bases and J dropped 13 bases, with 11 bases sitting between them. The CDR3 is 11 amino acids. The germline gives CDR1 SNHLY, CDR2 FYNNEI. The CDR3 DNA reads TGTGCCAGCAGTGGTTGGTTAGCCCAGTTCTTC. Translated: CASSGWLAQFF.

CDR3 in amino acids: CATGREKLFF. The CDR3 DNA follows: TGTGCCACCGGGAGAGAAAAACTGTTTTTT. The chain is built from TRBV19 and TRBJ1-4; D not resolved. The V gene's germline CDR1 is LNHDA and CDR2 SQIVND (reference sequence). The CDR3 length is 10 residues. Trimming removed 10 bases at V and 8 bases at J, with 8 bases between.

The chain employs TRBV10-2 and TRBJ2-7; 14 nucleotides match TRBD2. Trimming removed 10 bases from V and 7 bases from J; junction bases left unmatched: 6. The CDR3 length is 13 residues. The germline gives CDR1 WSHSY, CDR2 SAAADI. The chain's CDR3 is CAIGTSGSEEQYF. The CDR3 region has the DNA TGCGCCATTGGGACTAGCGGGAGTGAGGAGCAGTACTTC.

V and J are TRBV5-1 and TRBJ2-1; 7 positions match TRBD1. The length of the CDR3 is 15 residues. Trimming at V came to 4 bases and at J to 1 base, leaving 5 bases not matched to a gene. CDR1 and CDR2 from the germline V gene are SGHRS and YFSETQ. CDR3 loop: CASSPEDRSYNEQFF. The CDR3 DNA sequence: TGCGCCAGCAGCCCTGAGGACAGGTCCTACAATGAGCAGTTCTTC.